The clone carrying this TCR beta chain was picked up one time. The antigen is unknown. CDR1 is MNHEY and CDR2 is SVGAGI in the germline V gene. This CDR3 has 11 residues. The ends lost 6 bases at V and 11 bases at J; junction bases unmatched: 6. The sample comes from a study of immune cell composition in non-small cell lung cancer. The overall study: Tumours were mainly lung adenocarcinoma or squamous cell carcinoma. Overall study findings and caveats: Dominant in vivo tumour-associated clones were not shown to share tumour-reactive sequences. Clones >0.5% enriched in tumour were rarer in adenocarcinoma (roughly 35%) than squamous (about 80%). In adenocarcinoma, maximal tumour-associated clone frequency tracked TIL tumour reactivity.

Normal lung was taken at the farthest possible site, at least 3 cm from tumour. Profiling relied on immunoSEQ multiplex PCR, and the TCRdb table lists in-frame clones only, not all of them. The sample includes about 1,800 clones, 65% of them seen just once. The V gene is TRBV6-5, the J gene TRBJ1-1; 7 bases agree with TRBD1. The origin of this receptor is a human donor with non-small cell lung cancer. The sample comprised non-adjacent lung tissue. The CDR3 DNA follows: TGTGCCAGCAGGTTACAGGGGTATGCTTTCTTT. Translation: CASRLQGYAFF.